The entry below describes one TCR beta chain. Its matching antigen is unknown. CDR3 length: 14 residues. Trimming pared 10 bases from V and 0 bases from J, leaving 13 bases between. Germline CDR1 is SNHLY and CDR2 is FYNNEI. This sample was taken from a study of response to subunit inactivated influenza vaccine. Whole-study results and caveats: That few new T cells are recruited by each seasonal influenza vaccination was the authors' suggestion.

From the RT-PCR reads, TCRdb called clonotypes with MiXCR, one entry per CDR3 protein. The sample has over 150,000 distinct CDR3 sequences; approximately 12% are singletons. Specimen: CD8+ T cells sorted from PBMCs, collected around 25 months after vaccination. The clonotype comes from a man aged 50 to 75 who received an inactivated influenza vaccine. This chain connects TRBV2 to TRBJ2-1; TRBD2 might be the D (5 bases). The DNA of the CDR3 is TGTGCCATCATATGGGAGAGCTCCTACAATGAGCAGTTCTTC. The encoded protein is CAIIWESSYNEQFF.